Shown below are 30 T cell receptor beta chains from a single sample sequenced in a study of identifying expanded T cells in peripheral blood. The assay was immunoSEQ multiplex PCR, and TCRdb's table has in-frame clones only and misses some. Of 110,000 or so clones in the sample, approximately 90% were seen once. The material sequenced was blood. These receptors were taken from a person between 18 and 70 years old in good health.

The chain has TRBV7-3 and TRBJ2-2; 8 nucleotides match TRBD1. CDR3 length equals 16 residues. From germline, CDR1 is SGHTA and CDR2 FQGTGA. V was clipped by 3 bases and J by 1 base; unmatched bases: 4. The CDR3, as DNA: TGTGCCAGCAGCTTTCTTGGACAGGGGAACACCGGGGAGCTGTTTTTT. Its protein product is CASSFLGQGNTGELFF.

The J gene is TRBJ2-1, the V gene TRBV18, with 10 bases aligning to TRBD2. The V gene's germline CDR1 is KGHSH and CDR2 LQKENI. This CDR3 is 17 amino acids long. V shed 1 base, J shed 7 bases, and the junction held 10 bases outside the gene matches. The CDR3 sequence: CASSPLSSAGGPNEQFF. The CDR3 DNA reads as TGTGCCAGCTCACCACTATCATCAGCGGGAGGGCCGAATGAGCAGTTCTTC.

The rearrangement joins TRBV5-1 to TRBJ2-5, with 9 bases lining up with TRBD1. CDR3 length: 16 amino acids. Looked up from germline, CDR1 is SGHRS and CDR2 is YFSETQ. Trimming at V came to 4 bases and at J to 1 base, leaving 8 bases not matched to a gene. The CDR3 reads CASSPLGQGSQETQYF. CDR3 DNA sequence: TGCGCCAGCAGCCCCCTGGGACAGGGTAGCCAAGAGACCCAGTACTTC.

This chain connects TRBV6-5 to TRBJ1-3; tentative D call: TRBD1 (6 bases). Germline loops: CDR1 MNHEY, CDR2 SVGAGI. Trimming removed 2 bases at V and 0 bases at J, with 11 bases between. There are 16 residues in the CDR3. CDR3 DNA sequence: TGTGCCAGCAGTTACCAGGGGTTTTTCTCTGGAAACACCATATATTTT. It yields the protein CASSYQGFFSGNTIYF.

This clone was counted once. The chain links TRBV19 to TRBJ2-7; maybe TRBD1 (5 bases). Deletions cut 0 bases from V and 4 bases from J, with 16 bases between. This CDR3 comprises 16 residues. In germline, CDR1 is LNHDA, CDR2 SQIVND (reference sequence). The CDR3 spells CASSIDALAGRYEQYF. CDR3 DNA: TGTGCCAGTAGTATAGATGCCCTGGCAGGGCGTTACGAGCAGTACTTC.

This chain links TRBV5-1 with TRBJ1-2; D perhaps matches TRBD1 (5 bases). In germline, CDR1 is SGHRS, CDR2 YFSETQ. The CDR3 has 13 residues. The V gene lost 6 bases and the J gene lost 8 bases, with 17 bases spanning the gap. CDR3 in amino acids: CASTQDTTGGYTF. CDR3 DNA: TGCGCCAGCACCCAGGACACAACTGGGGGCTACACCTTC. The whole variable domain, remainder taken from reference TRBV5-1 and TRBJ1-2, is KAGVTQTPRYLIKTRGQQVTLSCSPISGHRSVSWYQQTPGQGLQFLFEYFSETQRNKGNFPGRFSGRQFSNSRSEMNVSTLELGDSALYLCASTQDTTGGYTFGSGTRLTVV.

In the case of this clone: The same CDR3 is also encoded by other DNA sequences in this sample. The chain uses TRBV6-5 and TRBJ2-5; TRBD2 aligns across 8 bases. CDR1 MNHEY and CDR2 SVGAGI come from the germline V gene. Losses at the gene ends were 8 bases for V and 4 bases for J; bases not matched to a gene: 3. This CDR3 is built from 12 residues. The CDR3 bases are TGTGCCAGCTCCGGGGGGGGAGAGACCCAGTACTTC. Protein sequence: CASSGGGETQYF.

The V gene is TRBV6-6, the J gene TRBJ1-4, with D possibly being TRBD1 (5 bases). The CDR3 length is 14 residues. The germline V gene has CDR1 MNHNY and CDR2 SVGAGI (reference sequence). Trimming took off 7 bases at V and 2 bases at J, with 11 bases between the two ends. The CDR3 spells CASTPRGTNEKLFF. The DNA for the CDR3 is TGTGCCAGCACCCCAAGGGGTACTAATGAAAAACTGTTTTTT.

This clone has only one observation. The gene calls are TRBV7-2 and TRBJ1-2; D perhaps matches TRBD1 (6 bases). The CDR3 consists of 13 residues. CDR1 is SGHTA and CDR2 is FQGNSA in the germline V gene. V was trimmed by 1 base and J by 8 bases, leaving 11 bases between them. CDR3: CASSLGGGRGYTF. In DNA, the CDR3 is TGTGCCAGCAGCTTAGGAGGGGGACGAGGCTACACCTTC.

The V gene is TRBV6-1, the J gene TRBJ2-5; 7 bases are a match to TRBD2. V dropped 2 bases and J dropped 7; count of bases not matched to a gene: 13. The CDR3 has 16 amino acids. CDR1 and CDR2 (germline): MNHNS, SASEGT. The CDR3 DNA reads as TGTGCCAGCAGTGAAATTACTAGCGTCGCTGGGGGGACCCAGTACTTC. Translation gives CASSEITSVAGGTQYF.

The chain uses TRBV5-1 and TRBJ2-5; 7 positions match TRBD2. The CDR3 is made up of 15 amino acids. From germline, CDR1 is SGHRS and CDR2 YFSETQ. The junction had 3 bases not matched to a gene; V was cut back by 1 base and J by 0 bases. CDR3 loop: CASSLLRGNQETQYF. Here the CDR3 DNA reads TGCGCCAGCAGCTTGTTGCGGGGGAACCAAGAGACCCAGTACTTC.

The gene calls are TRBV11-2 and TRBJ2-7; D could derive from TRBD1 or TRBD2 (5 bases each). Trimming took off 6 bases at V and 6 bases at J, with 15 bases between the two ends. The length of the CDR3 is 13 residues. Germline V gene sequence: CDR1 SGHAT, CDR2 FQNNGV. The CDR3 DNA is TGTGCCAGCAGGCTCGGGACCCCCGGCGAGCAGTACTTC. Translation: CASRLGTPGEQYF.

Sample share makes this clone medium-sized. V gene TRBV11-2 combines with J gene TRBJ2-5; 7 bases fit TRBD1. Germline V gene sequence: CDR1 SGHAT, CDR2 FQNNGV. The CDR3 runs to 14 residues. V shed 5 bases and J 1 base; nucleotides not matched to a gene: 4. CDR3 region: CASSGTGAQETQYF. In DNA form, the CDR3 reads TGTGCCAGCAGCGGCACAGGGGCCCAAGAGACCCAGTACTTC.

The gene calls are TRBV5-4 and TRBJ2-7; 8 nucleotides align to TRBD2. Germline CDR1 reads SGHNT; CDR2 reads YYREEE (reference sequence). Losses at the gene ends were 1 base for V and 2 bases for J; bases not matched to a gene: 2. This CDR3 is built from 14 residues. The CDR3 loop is CASSLSGGTYEQYF. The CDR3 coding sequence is TGTGCCAGCAGCTTGAGCGGGGGAACCTACGAGCAGTACTTC.

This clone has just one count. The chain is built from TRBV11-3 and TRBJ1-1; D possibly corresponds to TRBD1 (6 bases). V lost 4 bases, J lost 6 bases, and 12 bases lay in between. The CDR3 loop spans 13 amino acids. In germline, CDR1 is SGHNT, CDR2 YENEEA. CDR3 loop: CASSSGAAAEAFF. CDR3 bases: TGTGCCAGCAGCTCAGGGGCAGCGGCTGAAGCTTTCTTT.

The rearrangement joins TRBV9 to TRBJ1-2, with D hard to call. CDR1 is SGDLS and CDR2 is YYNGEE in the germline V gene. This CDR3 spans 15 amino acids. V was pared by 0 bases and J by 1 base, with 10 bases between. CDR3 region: CASSVAFGDNYGYTF. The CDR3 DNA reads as TGTGCCAGCAGCGTAGCCTTCGGGGATAACTATGGCTACACCTTC. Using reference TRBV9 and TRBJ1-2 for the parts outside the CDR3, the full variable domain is DSGVTQTPKHLITATGQRVTLRCSPRSGDLSVYWYQQSLDQGLQFLIQYYNGEERAKGNILERFSAQQFPDLHSELNLSSLELGDSALYFCASSVAFGDNYGYTFGSGTRLTVV.

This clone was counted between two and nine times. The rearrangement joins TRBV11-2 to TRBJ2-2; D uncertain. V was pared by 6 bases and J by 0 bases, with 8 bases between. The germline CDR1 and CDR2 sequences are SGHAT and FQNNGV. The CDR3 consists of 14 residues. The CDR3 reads CASRELANTGELFF. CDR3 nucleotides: TGTGCCAGCAGGGAACTCGCGAACACCGGGGAGCTGTTTTTT.

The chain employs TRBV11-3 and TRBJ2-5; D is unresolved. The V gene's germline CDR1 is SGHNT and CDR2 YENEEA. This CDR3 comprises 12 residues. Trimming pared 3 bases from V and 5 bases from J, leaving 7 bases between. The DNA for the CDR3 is TGTGCCAGCAGCTTGGTTCGGGAGACCCAGTACTTC. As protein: CASSLVRETQYF.

The CDR3 bases are TGTGCCATTAAGGCCCCGGGCAACTCCTACGAGCAGTACTTC. Encoded protein: CAIKAPGNSYEQYF. The V call is TRBV10-3, the J call TRBJ2-7, with D unclear. This CDR3 has 14 amino acids. The germline V gene has CDR1 ENHRY and CDR2 SYGVKD. Deletions cut 9 bases from V and 0 bases from J, with 15 bases between.

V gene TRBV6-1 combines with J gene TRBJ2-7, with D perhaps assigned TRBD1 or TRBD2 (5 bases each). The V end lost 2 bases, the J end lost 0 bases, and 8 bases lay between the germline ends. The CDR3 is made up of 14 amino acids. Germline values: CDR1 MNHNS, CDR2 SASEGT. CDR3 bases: TGTGCCAGCAGTGAACCGGGACCCTCCTACGAGCAGTACTTC. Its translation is CASSEPGPSYEQYF.

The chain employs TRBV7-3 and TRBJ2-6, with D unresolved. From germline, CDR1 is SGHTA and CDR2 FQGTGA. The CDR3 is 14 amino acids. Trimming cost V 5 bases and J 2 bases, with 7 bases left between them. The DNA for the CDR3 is TGTGCCAGCAGCCCCAGCCCTGGGGCCAACGTCCTGACTTTC. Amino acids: CASSPSPGANVLTF.

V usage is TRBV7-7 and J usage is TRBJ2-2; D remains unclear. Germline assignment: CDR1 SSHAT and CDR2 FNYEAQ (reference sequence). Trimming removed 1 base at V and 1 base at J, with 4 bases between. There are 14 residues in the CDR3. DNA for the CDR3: TGTGCCAGCAGCTTAGACTGGAACACCGGGGAGCTGTTTTTT. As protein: CASSLDWNTGELFF.

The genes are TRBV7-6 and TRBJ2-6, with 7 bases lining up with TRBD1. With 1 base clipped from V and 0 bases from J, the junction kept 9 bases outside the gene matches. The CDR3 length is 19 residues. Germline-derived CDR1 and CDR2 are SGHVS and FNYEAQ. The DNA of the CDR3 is TGTGCCAGCAGCTTAGACGGGGACAGTCGTTACTCTGGGGCCAACGTCCTGACTTTC. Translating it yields CASSLDGDSRYSGANVLTF.

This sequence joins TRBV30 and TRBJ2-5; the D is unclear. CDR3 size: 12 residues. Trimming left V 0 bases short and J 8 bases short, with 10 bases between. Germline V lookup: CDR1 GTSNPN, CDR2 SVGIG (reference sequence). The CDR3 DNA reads TGTGCCTGGAGTGTAAGAAGGAGCACCCAGTACTTC. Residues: CAWSVRRSTQYF.

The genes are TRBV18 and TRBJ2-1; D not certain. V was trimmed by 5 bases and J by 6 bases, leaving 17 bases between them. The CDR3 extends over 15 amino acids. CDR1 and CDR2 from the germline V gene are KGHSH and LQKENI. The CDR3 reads CASSTGLLNFNEQFF. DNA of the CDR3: TGTGCCAGCTCAACCGGCCTCTTAAACTTCAATGAGCAGTTCTTC.

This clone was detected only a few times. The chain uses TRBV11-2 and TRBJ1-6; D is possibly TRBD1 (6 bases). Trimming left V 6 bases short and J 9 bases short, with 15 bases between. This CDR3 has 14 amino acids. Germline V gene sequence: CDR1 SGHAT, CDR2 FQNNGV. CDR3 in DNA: TGTGCCAGCAGAGAGCAGGGGAAAGGTTCACCCCTCCACTTT. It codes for CASREQGKGSPLHF. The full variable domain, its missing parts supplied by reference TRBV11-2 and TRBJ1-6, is EAGVAQSPRYKIIEKRQSVAFWCNPISGHATLYWYQQILGQGPKLLIQFQNNGVVDDSQLPKDRFSAERLKGVDSTLKIQPAKLEDSAVYLCASREQGKGSPLHFGNGTRLTVT.

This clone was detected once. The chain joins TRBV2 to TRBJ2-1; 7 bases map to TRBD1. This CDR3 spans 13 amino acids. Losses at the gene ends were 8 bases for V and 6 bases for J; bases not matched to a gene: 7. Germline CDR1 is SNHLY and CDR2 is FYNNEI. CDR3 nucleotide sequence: TGTGCCAGCTTCGAGACAGGGAGCAATGAGCAGTTCTTC. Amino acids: CASFETGSNEQFF.

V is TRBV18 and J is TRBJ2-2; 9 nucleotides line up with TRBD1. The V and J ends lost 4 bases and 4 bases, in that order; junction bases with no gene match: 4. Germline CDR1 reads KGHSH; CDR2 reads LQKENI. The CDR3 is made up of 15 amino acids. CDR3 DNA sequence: TGTGCCAGCTCACAAGGACAGGGGAGCACCGGGGAGCTGTTTTTT. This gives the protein CASSQGQGSTGELFF. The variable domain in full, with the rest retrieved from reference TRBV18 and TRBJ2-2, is NAGVMQNPRHLVRRRGQEARLRCSPMKGHSHVYWYRQLPEEGLKFMVYLQKENIIDESGMPKERFSAEFPKEGPSILRIQQVVRGDSAAYFCASSQGQGSTGELFFGEGSRLTVL.

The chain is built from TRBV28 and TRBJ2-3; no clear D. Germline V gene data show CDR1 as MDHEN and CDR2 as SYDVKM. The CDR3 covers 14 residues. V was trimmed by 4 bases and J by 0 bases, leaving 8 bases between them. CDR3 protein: CASSSDPSTDTQYF. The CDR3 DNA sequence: TGTGCCAGCAGTTCGGATCCTAGCACAGATACGCAGTATTTT.

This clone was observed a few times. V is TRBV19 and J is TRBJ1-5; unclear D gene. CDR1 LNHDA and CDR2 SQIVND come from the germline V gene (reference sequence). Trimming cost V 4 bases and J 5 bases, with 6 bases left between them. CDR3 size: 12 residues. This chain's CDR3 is CASSTRYQPQHF. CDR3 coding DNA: TGTGCCAGTAGTACCCGTTATCAGCCCCAGCATTTT.